The T cell receptor (beta chain) under discussion was sequenced for a study of identical twins' blood T cells. The overall study: Approximately twelve libraries, six alpha and six beta, gave roughly 51 million reads.

Each TCR cDNA library carried sample-specific barcodes on both ends. TCRdb processed the 5' RACE reads anew with MiXCR; each CDR3 protein has one entry. This sample carries fewer than 450,000 distinct CDR3 sequences, over 25% of them seen once, and the ten largest clones take about 6%. Donors were six healthy women in three monozygous twin pairs. Germline V gene data show CDR1 as LGHNA and CDR2 as YSLEER. The CDR3 has 15 amino acids. With 1 base removed from V and 5 bases from J, the gap between germline ends came to 14 bases. This clonotype was sampled from a woman between 18 and 50 years old in good health. Source material: PBMCs. This chain links TRBV4-3 with TRBJ1-2; TRBD1 might be the D (5 bases). As DNA, the CDR3 is TGCGCCAGCAGCCAAGTCTTGACGGACAAATATGGCTACACCTTC. Amino acid sequence: CASSQVLTDKYGYTF.